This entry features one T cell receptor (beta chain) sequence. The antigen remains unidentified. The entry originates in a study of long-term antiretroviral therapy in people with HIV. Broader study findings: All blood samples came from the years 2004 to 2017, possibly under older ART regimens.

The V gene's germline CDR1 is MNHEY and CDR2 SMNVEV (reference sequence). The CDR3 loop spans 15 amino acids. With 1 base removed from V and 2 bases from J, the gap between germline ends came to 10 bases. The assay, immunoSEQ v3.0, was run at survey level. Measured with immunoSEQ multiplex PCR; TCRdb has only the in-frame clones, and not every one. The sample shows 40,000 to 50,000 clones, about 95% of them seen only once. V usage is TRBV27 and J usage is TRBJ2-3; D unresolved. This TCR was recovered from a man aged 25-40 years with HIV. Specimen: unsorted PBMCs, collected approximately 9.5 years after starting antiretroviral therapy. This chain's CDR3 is CASSLYSRDTDTQYF. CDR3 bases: TGTGCCAGCAGTTTATATTCCAGAGACACAGATACGCAGTATTTT.